A selection of T cell receptor beta chains follows, all from one sample in a study of cytomegalovirus exposure and HLA in healthy donors. Data came from immunoSEQ multiplex PCR; TCRdb stores just in-frame clones and leaves some out. The sample carries approximately 110,000 clones, around 15% recorded once. The material sequenced was PBMCs. These receptor sequences come from a female donor in good health and CMV-seronegative. Each CDR3 is given with its conserved first and last residue. Each record gives: V gene, J gene, D gene, clone size, CDR3 protein, CDR3 DNA. A D gene is named only where the DNA matches it firmly. Some rows have no size entry. The others give once, few or many, or a class for an expanded clone.

V: TRBV7-6
J: TRBJ2-7
D: TRBD2
size: few
CDR3: CASSRAGEQYF
DNA: TGTGCCAGCAGTAGAGCGGGGGAGCAGTACTTC

V: TRBV7-9
J: TRBJ2-2
D: TRBD2
size: .
CDR3: CASSQTSGSYTGELFF
DNA: TGTGCCAGCAGCCAGACTAGCGGGAGTTACACCGGGGAGCTGTTTTTT

V: TRBV27
J: TRBJ1-5
D: .
size: .
CDR3: CASSLLPRGNQPQHF
DNA: TGTGCCAGCAGTTTATTGCCCAGGGGCAATCAGCCCCAGCATTTT

V: TRBV2
J: TRBJ2-5
D: TRBD1
size: .
CDR3: CASSGQGGQETQYF
DNA: TGTGCCAGCTCGGGACAGGGGGGCCAAGAGACCCAGTACTTC

V: TRBV29-1
J: TRBJ2-4
D: TRBD1
size: .
CDR3: CSVESGDRSGNIQYF
DNA: TGCAGCGTTGAATCGGGGGACAGGTCGGGAAACATTCAGTACTTC

V: TRBV4-2
J: TRBJ1-2
D: .
size: few
CDR3: CASSQLRDNYGYTF
DNA: TGTGCCAGCAGCCAACTCAGGGATAACTATGGCTACACCTTC

V: TRBV6-1
J: TRBJ1-4
D: .
size: .
CDR3: CASTGAGAGKLFF
DNA: TGTGCCAGCACTGGGGCGGGGGCAGGGAAACTGTTTTTT

V: TRBV13
J: TRBJ1-2
D: .
size: few
CDR3: CASSSRVYLTDGYTF
DNA: TGTGCCAGCAGCTCCCGGGTCTATCTAACTGATGGCTACACCTTC

V: TRBV5-1
J: TRBJ1-6
D: TRBD1
size: few
CDR3: CASSSQGAGSPLHF
DNA: TGCGCCAGCAGCTCCCAGGGGGCAGGTTCACCCCTCCACTTT

V: TRBV11-1
J: TRBJ2-7
D: TRBD2
size: few
CDR3: CASSSGLAGGVHEQYF
DNA: TGTGCCAGCAGCTCGGGACTAGCGGGAGGGGTGCACGAGCAGTACTTC

V: TRBV28
J: TRBJ2-5
D: .
size: .
CDR3: CASSPRGTERRTQYF
DNA: TGTGCCAGCAGCCCAAGAGGGACTGAAAGGAGGACCCAGTACTTC

V: TRBV5-1
J: TRBJ2-5
D: .
size: few
CDR3: CASSLRGTGETQYF
DNA: TGCGCCAGCAGCTTGCGGGGGACGGGTGAGACCCAGTACTTC

V: TRBV6-5
J: TRBJ1-2
D: TRBD1
size: few
CDR3: CASSYRGQGAYGYTF
DNA: TGTGCCAGCAGTTACCGTGGACAGGGGGCATATGGCTACACCTTC

V: TRBV27
J: TRBJ2-1
D: TRBD2
size: .
CDR3: CASTSKAGWDEQFF
DNA: TGTGCCAGCACATCAAAAGCGGGGTGGGATGAGCAGTTCTTC

V: TRBV18
J: TRBJ2-3
D: .
size: .
CDR3: CASSPGEISTDTQYF
DNA: TGTGCCAGCTCACCCGGGGAGATTAGCACAGATACGCAGTATTTT

V: TRBV6-5
J: TRBJ1-5
D: .
size: .
CDR3: CASSRDKVNQPQHF
DNA: TGTGCCAGCAGTCGGGACAAAGTAAATCAGCCCCAGCATTTT

V: TRBV28
J: TRBJ2-7
D: .
size: .
CDR3: CASRGGALGDEQYF
DNA: TGTGCCAGCAGGGGAGGTGCTCTGGGGGACGAGCAGTACTTC

V: TRBV27
J: TRBJ2-1
D: .
size: .
CDR3: CASSVRGIPHEQFF
DNA: TGTGCCAGCAGTGTCCGGGGGATACCACATGAGCAGTTCTTC

V: TRBV7-2
J: TRBJ2-5
D: .
size: .
CDR3: CASSWRGGDQETQYF
DNA: TGTGCCAGCAGCTGGAGGGGCGGCGACCAAGAGACCCAGTACTTC